This is a list of T cell receptor beta chains from one sample in a study of T cells in Graves' hyperthyroidism and ophthalmopathy. Via MiXCR, TCRdb re-called the multiplex PCR reads, giving one row per CDR3 protein. The table includes around 520,000 distinct CDR3 sequences, roughly 24% detected once. What was sequenced was blood. The receptors derive from a woman younger than 45 with Graves' ophthalmopathy. Each CDR3 is given with its conserved first and last residue. The D gene is left open where the match is weak. Clone sizes are given selectively: once, few, many, or a class where the clone is expanded.

size,J,D,V,DNA,CDR3
NA,TRBJ2-5,NA,TRBV15,TGTGCCACCAGCAAAGCGCGCGGGGTGGGGCAAGAGACCCAGTACTTC,CATSKARGVGQETQYF
many,TRBJ2-7,TRBD1,TRBV6-5,TGTGCCAGCAAACCCGGGACAGAGGGCTACGAGCAGTACTTC,CASKPGTEGYEQYF
many,TRBJ1-2,NA,TRBV19,TGTGCCAGTAGTATAAGCGGGCAGAACTATGGCTACACCTTC,CASSISGQNYGYTF
many,TRBJ1-1,NA,TRBV10-3,TGTGCTTCCAAGGTTGGTACAGGGAACACTGAAGCTTTCTTT,CASKVGTGNTEAFF
many,TRBJ2-2,NA,TRBV11-2,TGTGCCAGCAGCATAAGGGACACCGGGGAGCTGTTTTTT,CASSIRDTGELFF
many,TRBJ2-5,NA,TRBV20-1,TGCAGTGCTATTCCACGGGAGACCCAGTACTTC,CSAIPRETQYF
NA,TRBJ2-2,NA,TRBV11-2,TGTGCCAGCAGCTCCCCACCCGGGACGGAGAACACCGGGGAGCTGTTTTTT,CASSSPPGTENTGELFF
NA,TRBJ2-5,TRBD2,TRBV27,TGTGCCAGCAGACTAGCGGGGGCAATCCAAGAGACCCAGTACTTC,CASRLAGAIQETQYF
few,TRBJ2-7,NA,TRBV6-1,TGTGCGAGCAGGGAACCCTACGAGCAGTACTTC,CASREPYEQYF
NA,TRBJ2-5,TRBD2,TRBV29-1,TGCAGCGTTGGACTAGCGGGAGTAGAGACCCAGTACTTC,CSVGLAGVETQYF
many,TRBJ2-7,NA,TRBV5-1,TGCGCCAGCAGCTACGGGGGTCGCACATCCTACGAGCAGTACTTC,CASSYGGRTSYEQYF
NA,TRBJ2-7,TRBD1,TRBV20-1,TGCAGTGCTAGGGCGGGACAGGCCTACGAGCAGTACTTC,CSARAGQAYEQYF
NA,TRBJ1-2,TRBD1,TRBV5-1,TGCGCCAGCAGCTCGGGACAGTTCGACTACACCTTC,CASSSGQFDYTF
many,TRBJ2-7,TRBD1,TRBV2,TGTGCCAGCACTCTGACAGGGTCGGGTCGAGGGTGGGAGCAGTACTTC,CASTLTGSGRGWEQYF
NA,TRBJ2-2,NA,TRBV2,TGTGCCAGCAGTCCTACAGGTTGGACCGGGGAGCTGTTTTTT,CASSPTGWTGELFF
many,TRBJ2-7,NA,TRBV27,TGTGCCAGCAGGGGTGGGGCAGGAGAAGCCTACGAGCAGTACTTC,CASRGGAGEAYEQYF
NA,TRBJ1-5,TRBD1,TRBV11-3,TGTGCCAGCAGCTTAACACAGGGGCGGACTCAGCCCCAGCATTTT,CASSLTQGRTQPQHF
NA,TRBJ2-2,NA,TRBV19,TGTGCCAGTAGTATCTGGGGGAACACCGGGGAGCTGTTTTTT,CASSIWGNTGELFF
many,TRBJ1-1,NA,TRBV7-2,TGTGCCAGCACCCCTAGGTCGGGGGGCAATACTGAAGCTTTCTTT,CASTPRSGGNTEAFF
NA,TRBJ1-1,NA,TRBV10-3,TGTGCCATCAGGGAAAGGGGGATCGGCACTGAAGCTTTCTTT,CAIRERGIGTEAFF
many,TRBJ1-1,NA,TRBV6-5,TGTGCCAGCGGCCGGGCGGAGAACACTGAAGCTTTCTTT,CASGRAENTEAFF
many,TRBJ1-2,TRBD1,TRBV28,TGTGCCAGCAGTTTATCGGCCAGGGGGCTGTATGGCTACACCTTC,CASSLSARGLYGYTF
many,TRBJ1-2,NA,TRBV4-3,TGCGCCAGCAGCCATTGGGGGGTACAGATTAACTATGGCTACACCTTC,CASSHWGVQINYGYTF
few,TRBJ2-7,NA,TRBV12-3/TRBV12-4,TGTGCCAGCAGTTTGTTATCAGGGGCCTACGAGCAGTACTTC,CASSLLSGAYEQYF
many,TRBJ1-1,TRBD1,TRBV15,TGTGCCACCAGCAGAGAGACGGGACAGTTGAACACTGAAGCTTTCTTT,CATSRETGQLNTEAFF
few,TRBJ1-2,NA,TRBV20-1,TGCAGTGCCCCATACGGCTCTAACTATGGCTACACCTTC,CSAPYGSNYGYTF
NA,TRBJ2-7,NA,TRBV12-3/TRBV12-4,TGTGCCAGCAGTTTGAGTACGACCCCCAAGCAGTACTTC,CASSLSTTPKQYF
few,TRBJ1-1,NA,TRBV5-1,TGCGCCAGCAGGAAAGGTGGGATGAACACTGAAGCTTTCTTT,CASRKGGMNTEAFF
NA,TRBJ2-7,TRBD1,TRBV10-3,TGTGCCATCACCTCCGGGACAGGGATGATCTACGAGCAGTACTTC,CAITSGTGMIYEQYF
many,TRBJ2-7,TRBD2,TRBV7-2,TGTGCCAGCAGCGTTAGCGGGGGGCCCTCCTACGAGCAGTACTTC,CASSVSGGPSYEQYF
NA,TRBJ1-2,TRBD1,TRBV9,TGTGCCAGCAGCGAGGGGACAGGGGGCATTTTACGCCCCTATGGCTACACCTTC,CASSEGTGGILRPYGYTF
NA,TRBJ2-5,TRBD2,TRBV5-1,TGCGCCAGCAGCTTGGAGGCTAGCGGGTATCAAGAGACCCAGTACTTC,CASSLEASGYQETQYF
few,TRBJ1-1,NA,TRBV6-2/TRBV6-3,TGTGCCAGCAATCTAGACGGTGAAGCTTTCTTT,CASNLDGEAFF